Included here is one T cell receptor beta chain sequence, with context. There are a few counts of this clonotype. There is no known antigen for this receptor. Per-base quality was not reported, and no clone a single base away is much larger than it. Only healthy Caucasian donors were included. The twin cohort comprised three pairs of female monozygotic twins, all aged about 18 to 30 years. Peripheral blood mononuclear cells were used as the source from which RNA for TCR libraries was isolated. Libraries were constructed by 5' RACE. Reads for this sample came from an Illumina HiSeq 2000. A universal primer binding site was introduced by template switching, and a unique molecular identifier was present in the final cDNA, enabling accurate counting of TCR cDNA molecules. Specific primers in the conserved constant-segment region were used to synthesize first-strand cDNA for TCR alpha and beta chains. To control for contamination, every cDNA library carried two barcodes: a SMART-Mk sample barcode plus Illumina barcodes. TruSeq adapter sequences along with Illumina sample barcodes were introduced in two successive PCR steps. The Illumina HiSeq platform was used with custom primers to sequence TCR alpha and beta cDNA libraries. The study's processing was this. Raw reads were processed with MiGEC to extract unique molecular identifiers, and MiXCR was used to determine CDR3 positions. For each individual, recombination models were inferred using an EM algorithm with the repgenHMM and IGoR tools. The analysis of shared clonotypes was done with the tcR package in R, with sharing normalized by the product of cloneset sizes. To study raw recombination free of thymic and clonal selection effects, out-of-frame nonproductive sequences were analyzed. The raw public data were reprocessed by TCRdb itself: fastp quality trimming at Q25, MiXCR clonotype calling, in-frame beta chains only. Each CDR3 protein gets just one entry, which takes the most common genes and DNA from the rows behind it. The V and J calls shown here were made by TCRdb, not taken from the authors' results. The sample table records roughly 720,000 distinct CDR3 sequences; 18% of these occur just once. The ten largest clones represent around 12% of the sample.

This sample is drawn from a study of identical twins (dated by TCRdb to 2016 to 2017). Background for the entire study: TCR alpha and beta repertoires from monozygotic twins, unrelated adults of various ages and cord blood were deep-sequenced to test whether fetal clonotypes persist. Replicate twin experiments were performed at different times using different library preparation protocols to rule out contamination.

Overall study outcomes, separate from this receptor: Zero-insertion analyses could be partly confounded by invariant T cells such as MAIT and iNKT, though diverse VJ usage argued against such confounding for most clonotypes. In monozygotic twins, recombination models systematically underestimated out-of-frame TCR alpha sharing, but the models matched the sharing seen between unrelated individuals. Because the same donors could not be followed over many years, the conclusions depended on cross-sectional statistical analysis. Fewer insertions were carried by abundant cord blood beta clonotypes, a similar but weaker trend appeared in young adult naive repertoires, and no such trend appeared in memory repertoires. In beta out-of-frame sequences, excess twin sharing was weaker, because having fewer shared sequences lowered the signal-to-noise ratio. Out-of-frame TCR alpha sequences shared between twins showed an excess of low generation-probability sequences compared with coincidental sharing between unrelated individuals.

Including the terminal cysteine and phenylalanine, the CDR3 comprises 15 residues. Of all the DNA, just the CDR3 is kept, 45 bases in frame from base 1. From the germline V gene (reference sequence), CDR1 is SEHNR and CDR2 is FQNEAQ. V is cut back by 7 bases and J by 0 bases, with 9 bases in the junction unmatched. These data also formed part of another study, on T cells expressing NK-cell markers. Per that second paper: TCR beta-chain repertoires were profiled in sorted CD3+CD56+NKG2C+, CD3+CD56+NKG2C- and CD3+CD56-NKG2C+ T-cell subsets from roughly eight donors. Among the eight sequenced donors, seven were HCMV-seropositive and one was HCMV-seronegative. In several experiments an anti-gammadeltaTCR antibody was added to restrict sorting to alphabetaTCR-expressing T cells. For about 6 donors, the dominant CD3+CD56+NKG2C+ clonotypes were among the top 10 CD8+ clonotypes and accounted for about 1.0-7.5% of CD8+ T cells. Those dominant clonotypes were again the most abundant among CD3+CD56-NKG2C+ cells in several donors, at about 25-65%. Whether the expanded NKG2C-expressing T cell clones were specific for HCMV antigens remained unclear. The study sequenced eight donors, all healthy volunteers chosen at random: three men and five women. A commercial ELISA kit detecting HCMV-specific IgG in serum was used to determine HCMV serostatus. Bulk peripheral blood T-cell repertoires were additionally sequenced from unsorted PBMC for about 6 donors. MIGEC was used to demultiplex reads and group the reads by UMI, and MiTCR was used to assemble and quantify clonotypes. To remove erroneous sequences, TCR cDNA sequences were retained only when supported by two or more reads. Downstream repertoire analysis used the tcR package, and clonotypes were matched across fractions by CDR3 nucleotide sequence plus V segment. VDJmatch was used to annotate antigen specificity against VDJdb, with one amino acid substitution allowed in CDR3.

The specimen was PBMCs. The chain was built from TRBV7-9 and TRBJ2-7, and 7 bases in between align with TRBD2. This sequence was found in a woman aged 18-29 years in good health. The CDR3 loop reads CASNLPGRPSYEQYF. The base sequence is TGTGCCAGCAACCTTCCCGGGAGGCCCTCCTACGAGCAGTACTTC.